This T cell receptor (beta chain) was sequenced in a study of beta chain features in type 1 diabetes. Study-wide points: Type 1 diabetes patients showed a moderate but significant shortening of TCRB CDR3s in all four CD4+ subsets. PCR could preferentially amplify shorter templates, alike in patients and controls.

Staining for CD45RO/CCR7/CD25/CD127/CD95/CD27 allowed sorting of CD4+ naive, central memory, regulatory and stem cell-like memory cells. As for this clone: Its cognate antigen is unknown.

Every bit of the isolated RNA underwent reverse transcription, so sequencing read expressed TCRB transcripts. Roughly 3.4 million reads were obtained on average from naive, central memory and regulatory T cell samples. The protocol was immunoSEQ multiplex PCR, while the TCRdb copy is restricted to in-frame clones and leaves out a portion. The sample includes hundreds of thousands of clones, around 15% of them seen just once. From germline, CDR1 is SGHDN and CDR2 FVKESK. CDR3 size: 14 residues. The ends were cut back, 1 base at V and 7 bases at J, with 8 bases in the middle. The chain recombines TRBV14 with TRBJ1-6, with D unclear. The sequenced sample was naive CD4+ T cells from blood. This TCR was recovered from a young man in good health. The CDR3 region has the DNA TGTGCCAGCAGCCAAGGGGGTAGGAATTCACCCCTCCACTTT. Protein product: CASSQGGRNSPLHF.